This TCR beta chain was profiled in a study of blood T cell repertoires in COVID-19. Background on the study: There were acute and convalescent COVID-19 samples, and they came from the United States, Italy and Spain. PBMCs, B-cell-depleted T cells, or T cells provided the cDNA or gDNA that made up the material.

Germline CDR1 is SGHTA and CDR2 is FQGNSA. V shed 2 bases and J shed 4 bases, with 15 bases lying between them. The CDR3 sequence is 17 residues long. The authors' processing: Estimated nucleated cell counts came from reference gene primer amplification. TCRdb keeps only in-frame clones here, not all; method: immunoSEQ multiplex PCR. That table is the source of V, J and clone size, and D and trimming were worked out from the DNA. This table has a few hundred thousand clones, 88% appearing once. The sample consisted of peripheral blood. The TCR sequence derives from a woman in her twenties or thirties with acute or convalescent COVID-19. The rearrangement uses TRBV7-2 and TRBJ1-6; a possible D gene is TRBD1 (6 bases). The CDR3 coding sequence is TGTGCCAGCAGCTTACTCTTTACAGGGAGATATAATTCACCCCTCCACTTT. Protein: CASSLLFTGRYNSPLHF.